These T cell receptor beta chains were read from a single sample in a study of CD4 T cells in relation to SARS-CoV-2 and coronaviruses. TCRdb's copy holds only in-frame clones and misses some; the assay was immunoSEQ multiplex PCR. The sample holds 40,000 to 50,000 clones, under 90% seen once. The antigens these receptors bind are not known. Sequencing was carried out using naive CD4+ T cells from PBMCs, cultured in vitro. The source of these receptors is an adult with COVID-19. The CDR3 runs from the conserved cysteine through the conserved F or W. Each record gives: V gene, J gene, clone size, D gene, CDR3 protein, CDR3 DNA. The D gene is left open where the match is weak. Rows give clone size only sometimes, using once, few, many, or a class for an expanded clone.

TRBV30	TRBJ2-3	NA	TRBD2	CAWTGTSETSTDTQYF	TGTGCCTGGACTGGGACTAGCGAGACTAGCACAGATACGCAGTATTTT
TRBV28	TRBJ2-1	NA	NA	CASRSSGLRYNEQFF	TGTGCCAGCAGATCATCGGGACTCCGCTACAATGAGCAGTTCTTC
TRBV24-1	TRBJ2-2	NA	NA	CATSDVLKANTGELFF	TGTGCCACCAGTGATGTGTTAAAAGCGAACACCGGGGAGCTGTTTTTT
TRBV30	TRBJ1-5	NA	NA	CAWSVGPRDQPQHF	TGTGCCTGGAGTGTAGGTCCGAGAGATCAGCCCCAGCATTTT
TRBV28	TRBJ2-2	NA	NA	CASSSGHNTGELFF	TGTGCCAGCAGTTCTGGACATAACACCGGGGAGCTGTTTTTT
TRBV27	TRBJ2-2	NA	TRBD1	CASSSDREGGELFF	TGTGCCAGCAGTTCAGACAGGGAAGGCGGGGAGCTGTTTTTT
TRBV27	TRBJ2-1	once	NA	CASRRTENEQFF	TGTGCCAGCAGGAGGACGGAAAATGAGCAGTTCTTC
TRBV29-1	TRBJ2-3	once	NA	CSAQLLASTDTQYF	TGCAGCGCCCAACTTCTGGCTAGCACAGATACGCAGTATTTT
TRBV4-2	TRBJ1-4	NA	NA	CASSPRTGEKLFF	TGTGCCAGCAGCCCCCGGACCGGGGAAAAACTGTTTTTT
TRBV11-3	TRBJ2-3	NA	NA	CASGKGGTDTQYF	TGTGCCAGCGGTAAGGGGGGCACAGATACGCAGTATTTT
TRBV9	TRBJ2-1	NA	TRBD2	CASSVAQAGRGSRTYNEQFF	TGTGCCAGCAGCGTAGCCCAGGCGGGACGCGGGAGTAGGACCTACAATGAGCAGTTCTTC
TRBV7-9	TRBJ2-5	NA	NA	CASSFGTQGGKTQYF	TGTGCCAGCAGCTTCGGGACACAGGGAGGGAAGACCCAGTACTTC
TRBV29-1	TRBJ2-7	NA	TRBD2	CSVFSSGSTYEQYF	TGCAGCGTTTTCTCTAGCGGGAGTACCTACGAGCAGTACTTC
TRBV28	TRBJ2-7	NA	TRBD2	CASSLRAGGLYEQYF	TGTGCCAGCAGTCTCAGAGCGGGAGGACTCTACGAGCAGTACTTC
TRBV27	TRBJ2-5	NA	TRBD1	CASSRQGFETQYF	TGTGCCAGCAGTAGACAGGGCTTCGAGACCCAGTACTTC
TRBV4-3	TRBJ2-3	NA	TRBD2	CASSQELAGPTDTQYF	TGCGCCAGCAGCCAAGAACTAGCGGGGCCCACAGATACGCAGTATTTT
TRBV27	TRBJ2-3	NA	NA	CASSPFPPESTDTQYF	TGTGCCAGCAGTCCGTTCCCCCCCGAAAGCACAGATACGCAGTATTTT
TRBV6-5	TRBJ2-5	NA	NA	CASQGQETQYF	TGTGCCAGCCAGGGGCAAGAGACCCAGTACTTC
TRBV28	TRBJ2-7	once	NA	CASSPSLQGSYEQYF	TGTGCCAGCAGCCCGAGTCTCCAGGGGTCCTACGAGCAGTACTTC
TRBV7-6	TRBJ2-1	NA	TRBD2	CASSLIGTSGTISYNEQFF	TGTGCCAGCAGCTTAATCGGGACTAGCGGGACAATCTCCTACAATGAGCAGTTCTTC
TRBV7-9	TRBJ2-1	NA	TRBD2	CASSHRTSGNEQFF	TGTGCCAGCAGCCACCGGACTAGCGGGAATGAGCAGTTCTTC
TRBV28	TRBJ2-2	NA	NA	CASSFIRSSRRQNTGELFF	TGTGCCAGCAGTTTCATCCGTTCCTCACGCAGACAGAACACCGGGGAGCTGTTTTTT
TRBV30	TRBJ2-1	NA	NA	CAWSARDEQFF	TGTGCCTGGAGCGCTAGGGATGAGCAGTTCTTC
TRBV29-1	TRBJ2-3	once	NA	CSGAQRRTDTQYF	TGCAGCGGGGCTCAGAGGCGGACAGATACGCAGTATTTT
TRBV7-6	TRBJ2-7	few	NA	CASSPGWGLFHEQYF	TGTGCCAGCAGCCCCGGGTGGGGACTCTTCCACGAGCAGTACTTC
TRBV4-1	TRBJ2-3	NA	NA	CASRTSLITRTDTQYF	TGCGCCAGCAGGACGTCCCTGATTACTCGCACAGATACGCAGTATTTT
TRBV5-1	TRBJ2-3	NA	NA	CASSLTDTQYF	TGCGCCAGCAGCCTAACGGATACGCAGTATTTT
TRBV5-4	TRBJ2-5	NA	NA	CASSPQGTWETQYF	TGTGCCAGCAGCCCCCAGGGGACTTGGGAGACCCAGTACTTC
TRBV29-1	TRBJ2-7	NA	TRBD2	CSVGTRDSYEQYF	TGCAGCGTAGGGACTAGGGATTCCTACGAGCAGTACTTC
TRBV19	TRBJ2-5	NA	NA	CASSIGGRRQETQYF	TGTGCCAGTAGTATAGGGGGACGGAGACAAGAGACCCAGTACTTC
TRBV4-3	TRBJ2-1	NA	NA	CASSLLGGNEQFF	TGCGCCAGCAGCCTACTGGGGGGAAATGAGCAGTTCTTC
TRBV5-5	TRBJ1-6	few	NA	CASSPETLPRNSPLHF	TGTGCCAGCAGCCCGGAGACTCTACCTCGGAATTCACCCCTCCACTTT
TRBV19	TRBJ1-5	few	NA	CASSITGPANQPQHF	TGTGCCAGTAGTATAACAGGGCCCGCAAATCAGCCCCAGCATTTT
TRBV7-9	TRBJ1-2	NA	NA	CASSLSSWDGYNYGYTF	TGTGCCAGCAGCTTGAGCTCGTGGGACGGGTATAACTATGGCTACACCTTC
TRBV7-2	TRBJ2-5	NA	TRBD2	CASSLAGTSGSRKTQYF	TGTGCCAGCAGCTTAGCGGGGACTAGCGGGAGTAGGAAGACCCAGTACTTC
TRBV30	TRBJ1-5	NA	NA	CAWSVGQLSNQPQHF	TGTGCCTGGAGTGTAGGGCAACTCAGCAATCAGCCCCAGCATTTT
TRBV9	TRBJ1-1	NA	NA	CASSVGGAENTEAFF	TGTGCCAGCAGCGTAGGGGGGGCGGAGAACACTGAAGCTTTCTTT
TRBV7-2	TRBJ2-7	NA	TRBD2	CASRGLRGSYEQYF	TGTGCCAGCAGGGGCCTCCGCGGGAGCTACGAGCAGTACTTC
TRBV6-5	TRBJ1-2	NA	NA	CASSYLRGGYTF	TGTGCCAGCAGTTACTTGCGGGGTGGCTACACCTTC
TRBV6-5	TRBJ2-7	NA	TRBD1	CASSRTGSYEQYF	TGTGCCAGCAGTAGGACAGGGTCCTACGAGCAGTACTTC
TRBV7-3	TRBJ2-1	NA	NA	CASSRDSGGEQFF	TGTGCCAGCAGCCGGGACTCCGGCGGGGAGCAGTTCTTC
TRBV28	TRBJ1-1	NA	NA	CASLAGDNTEAFF	TGTGCCAGCCTCGCTGGGGATAACACTGAAGCTTTCTTT
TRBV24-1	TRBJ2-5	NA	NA	CATSRQELETQYF	TGTGCCACCTCACGACAGGAATTAGAGACCCAGTACTTC
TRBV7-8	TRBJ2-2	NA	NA	CASSLGLTSSELFF	TGTGCCAGCAGCTTAGGGTTGACTAGTTCGGAGCTGTTTTTT
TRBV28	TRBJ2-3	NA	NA	CASSLSGRDTQYF	TGTGCCAGCAGTTTGAGTGGGAGAGATACGCAGTATTTT
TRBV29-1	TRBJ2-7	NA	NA	CSVDGGMNSYEQYF	TGCAGCGTTGATGGAGGGATGAATTCCTACGAGCAGTACTTC
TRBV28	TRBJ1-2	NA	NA	CASSTTSWGYTF	TGTGCCAGCAGCACGACGTCCTGGGGCTACACCTTC
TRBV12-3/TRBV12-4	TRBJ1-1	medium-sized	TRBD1	CASNRGPNTEAFF	TGTGCCAGCAACAGGGGGCCGAACACTGAAGCTTTCTTT
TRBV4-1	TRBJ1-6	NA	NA	CASSQTRMNRINSPLHF	TGCGCCAGCAGCCAAACCCGGATGAACAGGATTAATTCACCCCTCCACTTT
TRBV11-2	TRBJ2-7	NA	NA	CASSLDRYEQYF	TGTGCCAGCAGCTTAGACCGCTACGAGCAGTACTTC
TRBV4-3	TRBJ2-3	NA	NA	CASSQYLPSTDTQYF	TGCGCCAGCAGCCAATATTTGCCTTCCACAGATACGCAGTATTTT
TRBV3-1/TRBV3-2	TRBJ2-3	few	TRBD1	CASSGGTGYTDTQYF	TGTGCCAGCAGCGGCGGGACAGGTTATACAGATACGCAGTATTTT
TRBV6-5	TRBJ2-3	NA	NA	CASSREFSTQYF	TGTGCCAGCAGTCGAGAATTTTCGACGCAGTATTTT
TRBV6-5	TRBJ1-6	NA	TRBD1	CASSYSTGGSGSPLHF	TGTGCCAGCAGTTACTCAACAGGGGGAAGCGGTTCACCCCTCCACTTT
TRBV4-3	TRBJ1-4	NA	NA	CASSRILFRGGVEKLFF	TGCGCCAGCAGCCGGATCCTCTTTAGAGGCGGAGTTGAAAAACTGTTTTTT
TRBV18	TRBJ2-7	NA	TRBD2	CASSPVAGTYEQYF	TGTGCCAGCTCACCAGTAGCGGGCACCTACGAGCAGTACTTC
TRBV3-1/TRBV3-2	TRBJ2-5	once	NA	CASSQGIVGQETQYF	TGTGCCAGCAGCCAGGGGATAGTGGGCCAAGAGACCCAGTACTTC
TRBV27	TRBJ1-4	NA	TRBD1	CASSLRQGGEKLFF	TGTGCCAGCAGTTTAAGACAGGGCGGTGAAAAACTGTTTTTT